The clone carrying this TCR beta chain was counted between two and nine times. Its antigen is not known. This sample stems from a study of spatial heterogeneity in lung cancer. About the study: Beta-chain sequences consistently outnumbered alpha-chain sequences in detection. Overall study findings and caveats: Expanded tumor TCRs that were ubiquitous appeared in blood more at resection than follow-up.

Sample time point: sample taken at primary tumor resection. TCRs were sequenced from unsorted whole RNA of tumor, nontumor lung or PBMC. The donors comprised about 65 untreated early-stage non-small cell lung cancer patients. The CDR3 is made up of 13 amino acids. Per germline, CDR1 ENHRY and CDR2 SYGVKD. Trimming shortened V by 6 bases and J by 1 base, and 9 bases separated the two germline ends. On each TCR cDNA molecule, a unique molecular identifier was present. TCRdb re-called the 5' RACE reads through MiXCR, storing one row per CDR3 protein. This repertoire shows about 45,000 distinct CDR3 sequences, roughly 10% found once; its top ten account for about 43%.

The rearrangement uses TRBV10-3 and TRBJ1-1; tentative D call: TRBD1 (6 bases). This TCR derives from a female donor with early-stage non-small cell lung cancer. This specimen consisted of PBMCs, obtained at surgery. The CDR3 nucleotides are TGTGCCATCAGCCGGACAGAGAACACTGAAGCTTTCTTT. It encodes CAISRTENTEAFF.